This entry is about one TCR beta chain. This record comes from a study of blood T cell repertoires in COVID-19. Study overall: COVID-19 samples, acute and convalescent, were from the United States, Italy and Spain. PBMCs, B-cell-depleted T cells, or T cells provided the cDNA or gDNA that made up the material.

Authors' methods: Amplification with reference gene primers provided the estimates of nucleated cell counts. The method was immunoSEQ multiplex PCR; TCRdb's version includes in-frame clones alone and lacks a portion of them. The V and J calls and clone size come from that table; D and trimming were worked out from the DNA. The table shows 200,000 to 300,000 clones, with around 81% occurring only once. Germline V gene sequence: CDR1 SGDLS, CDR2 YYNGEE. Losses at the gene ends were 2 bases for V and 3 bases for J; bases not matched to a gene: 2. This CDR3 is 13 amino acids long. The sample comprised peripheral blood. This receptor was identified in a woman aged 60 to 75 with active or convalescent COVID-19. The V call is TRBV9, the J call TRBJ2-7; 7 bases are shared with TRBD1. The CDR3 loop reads CASSVDRDYEQYF. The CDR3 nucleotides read TGTGCCAGCAGCGTCGACAGGGACTACGAGCAGTACTTC. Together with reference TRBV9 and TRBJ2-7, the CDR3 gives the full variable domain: DSGVTQTPKHLITATGQRVTLRCSPRSGDLSVYWYQQSLDQGLQFLIQYYNGEERAKGNILERFSAQQFPDLHSELNLSSLELGDSALYFCASSVDRDYEQYFGPGTRLTVT.